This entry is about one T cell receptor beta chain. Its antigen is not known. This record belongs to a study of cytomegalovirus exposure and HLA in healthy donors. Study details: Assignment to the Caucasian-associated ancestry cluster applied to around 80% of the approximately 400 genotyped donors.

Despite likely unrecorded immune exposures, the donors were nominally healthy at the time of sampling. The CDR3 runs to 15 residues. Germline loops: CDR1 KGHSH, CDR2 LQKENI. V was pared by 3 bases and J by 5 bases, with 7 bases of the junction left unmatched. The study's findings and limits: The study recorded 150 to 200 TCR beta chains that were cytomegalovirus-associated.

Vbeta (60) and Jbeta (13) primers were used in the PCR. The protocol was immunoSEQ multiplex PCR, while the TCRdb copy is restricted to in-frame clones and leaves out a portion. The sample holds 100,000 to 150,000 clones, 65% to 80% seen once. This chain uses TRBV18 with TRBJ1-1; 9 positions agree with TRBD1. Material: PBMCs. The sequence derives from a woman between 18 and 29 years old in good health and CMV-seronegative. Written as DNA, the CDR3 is TGTGCCAGCTCACCGCAGACCGGGACAGGGACTGAAGCTTTCTTT. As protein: CASSPQTGTGTEAFF.